Below are 15 T cell receptor beta chains sequenced from a single sample in a study of blood T cell repertoires in COVID-19. Generated by immunoSEQ multiplex PCR, the TCRdb table keeps only in-frame clones and is missing some. The table includes 300,000 to 350,000 clones, around 90% detected once. Material: peripheral blood. These receptors originate from a man aged 25-45 years with COVID-19, enrolled during active disease.

Worth noting for this clone: Relative to the germline gene, one junction end is altered; a read error may explain this. CDR3 bases: TGTGCCAGCAGCTTCATCGAACAGGGAAAGTGGGACTTC. Amino acids: CASSFIEQGKWDF. This chain links TRBV11-2 with TRBJ2-4; maybe TRBD1 (6 bases). CDR3 length equals 13 residues. Germline CDR1 SGHAT, CDR2 FQNNGV.

This chain joins TRBV5-1 and TRBJ1-2, with D unclear. The CDR3 contains 14 residues. V shed 4 bases and J shed 1 base, with 11 bases lying between them. CDR1 is SGHRS, CDR2 YFSETQ, per germline. The DNA of the CDR3 is TGCGCCAGCAGCGAGGGAGTCGGTAACTATGGCTACACCTTC. It specifies CASSEGVGNYGYTF.

This chain connects TRBV10-1 to TRBJ1-5, with D hard to call. This CDR3 contains 14 residues. Trimming stripped 0 bases from V and 7 bases from J, with 10 bases between. Germline loops: CDR1 WNHNN, CDR2 SYGVQD (reference sequence). CDR3 sequence: CASSESKVRQPQHF. In nucleotides, the CDR3 is TGCGCCAGCAGTGAGTCCAAGGTCAGGCAGCCCCAGCATTTT.

The chain has TRBV6-1 and TRBJ1-5; 8 bases map to TRBD1. The CDR3 runs to 18 residues. In germline, CDR1 is MNHNS, CDR2 SASEGT. V trimming: 4 bases; J trimming: 3 bases; junction bases outside the gene matches: 14. CDR3 in amino acids: CASSAGKGQVIPNQPQHF. The CDR3 DNA reads TGTGCCAGCAGTGCGGGGAAGGGACAGGTGATTCCCAATCAGCCCCAGCATTTT.

The V and J genes are TRBV7-9 and TRBJ2-1; TRBD1 might be the D (6 bases). The CDR3 runs 18 residues. Germline values: CDR1 SEHNR, CDR2 FQNEAQ (reference sequence). Trimming took off 3 bases at V and 4 bases at J, with 22 bases between the two ends. CDR3 sequence reads: CASSFSASGQGVYNEQFF. The CDR3 nucleotides are TGTGCCAGCAGCTTTTCAGCTTCGGGACAAGGCGTTTACAATGAGCAGTTCTTC.

This chain connects TRBV28 to TRBJ1-1; TRBD1 matches 8 bases. Unmatched junction bases numbered 6, after V lost 5 bases and J lost 4 bases. CDR3 length: 14 residues. Germline CDR1 is MDHEN and CDR2 is SYDVKM. The CDR3 is CASSIPRGRTEAFF. CDR3 nucleotide sequence: TGTGCCAGCAGTATCCCCAGGGGGCGCACTGAAGCTTTCTTT.

This chain joins TRBV10-3 and TRBJ2-1; 12 bases are shared with TRBD1. Germline loops: CDR1 ENHRY, CDR2 SYGVKD. The CDR3 covers 18 residues. V lost 2 bases to trimming and J lost 8 bases; unmatched junction nucleotides: 13. CDR3 amino acids: CAISEPFKNRDRGHEQFF. The CDR3 nucleotides read TGTGCCATCAGTGAGCCATTTAAAAACCGGGACAGGGGGCATGAGCAGTTCTTC.

The chain combines TRBV10-3 with TRBJ1-2; tentatively, D is TRBD1 (5 bases). The length of the CDR3 is 15 residues. V lost 10 bases to trimming and J lost 6 bases, with 24 bases between them. Germline V gives CDR1 ENHRY, CDR2 SYGVKD. The CDR3 nucleotides read TGTGCCACGCGGGGGTTCCCCAGGGAAGTGAATGGCTACACCTTC. Translation: CATRGFPREVNGYTF.

The rearrangement uses TRBV19 and TRBJ1-2; no clear D. The CDR3 sequence is 14 residues long. Deletions cut 5 bases from V and 1 base from J, with 11 bases between. Germline V CDR1 and CDR2: LNHDA, SQIVND (reference sequence). CDR3 region: CASSSAGLNYGYTF. The CDR3 DNA reads as TGTGCCAGTAGTTCGGCAGGACTTAACTATGGCTACACCTTC. Filled out from reference TRBV19 and TRBJ1-2, the complete variable domain reads DGGITQSPKYLFRKEGQNVTLSCEQNLNHDAMYWYRQDPGQGLRLIYYSQIVNDFQKGDIAEGYSVSREKKESFPLTVTSAQKNPTAFYLCASSSAGLNYGYTFGSGTRLTVV.

The chain couples TRBV10-3 to TRBJ2-7, with 8 bases aligning to TRBD1. J lost 4 bases, V lost 2 bases, and 7 bases had no gene match. This CDR3 is 15 amino acids long. CDR1 and CDR2 from the germline V gene are ENHRY and SYGVKD. CDR3: CAISEPGQGWYEQYF. The CDR3 nucleotides are TGTGCCATCAGTGAGCCTGGACAGGGTTGGTACGAGCAGTACTTC.

V and J are TRBV2 and TRBJ1-1; 8 positions agree with TRBD1. The CDR3 length is 12 residues. From germline, CDR1 is SNHLY and CDR2 FYNNEI. Trimming removed 7 bases from V and 6 bases from J; junction bases left unmatched: 4. The CDR3 here is CASMDRVSEAFF. CDR3 sequence (DNA): TGTGCCAGCATGGACAGGGTCTCTGAAGCTTTCTTT.

The CDR3 loop is CASSPLVMAAGNTIYF. The CDR3 nucleotides are TGTGCCAGCAGCCCTCTAGTGATGGCAGCTGGAAACACCATATATTTT. The chain uses TRBV2 and TRBJ1-3; D gene uncertain. The V gene lost 6 bases and the J gene lost 2 bases, with 17 bases spanning the gap. The CDR3 length is 16 residues. The germline CDR1 and CDR2 sequences are SNHLY and FYNNEI.

This chain links TRBV6-5 with TRBJ2-2, with D maybe TRBD1 (6 bases). Deletions cut 0 bases from V and 6 bases from J, with 14 bases between. Germline lookup yields CDR1 MNHEY and CDR2 SVGAGI. This CDR3 has 16 amino acids. The CDR3 nucleotides are TGTGCCAGCAGTTACTCAGGACAGATGGGGGCCGGGGAGCTGTTTTTT. It codes for CASSYSGQMGAGELFF.

V and J are TRBV2 and TRBJ2-7, with 7 bases fitting TRBD1. This CDR3 is 15 amino acids long. In germline, CDR1 is SNHLY, CDR2 FYNNEI. The J segment lost 1 base and the V segment lost 3 bases, leaving 6 bases of the junction unmatched. CDR3 nucleotide sequence: TGTGCCAGCAGTGATGTTTGGGGACAGTCCTACGAGCAGTACTTC. This codes for CASSDVWGQSYEQYF. The whole variable domain, remainder taken from reference TRBV2 and TRBJ2-7, is EPEVTQTPSHQVTQMGQEVILRCVPISNHLYFYWYRQILGQKVEFLVSFYNNEISEKSEIFDDQFSVERPDGSNFTLKIRSTKLEDSAMYFCASSDVWGQSYEQYFGPGTRLTVT.

The chain carries TRBV18 and TRBJ1-1; TRBD1 matches 7 bases. CDR3 length: 14 amino acids. V shed 4 bases and J 7 bases; nucleotides not matched to a gene: 9. From germline, CDR1 is KGHSH and CDR2 LQKENI. CDR3 in DNA: TGTGCCAGCTCACAATCCTTTAACAGGGGTGAAGCTTTCTTT. Translating it yields CASSQSFNRGEAFF.